This T cell receptor beta chain was recorded in a study of blood T cell repertoires in COVID-19. Turning to the study itself: Donors in the United States, Italy and Spain gave samples during acute or convalescent COVID-19. The cDNA or gDNA used as material had been derived from T cells, B-cell-depleted T cells, or PBMCs.

TCRdb's copy holds only in-frame clones and misses some; the assay was immunoSEQ multiplex PCR. The sample contains about 68,000 clones, roughly 90% of which appear only once. Patients at the Seattle site were enrolled during active infection and followed longitudinally. CDR3 length: 15 residues. The V gene's germline CDR1 is SGHRS and CDR2 YFSETQ. J was trimmed by 6 bases and V by 0 bases; bases with no gene match: 8. The receptor's source is a man aged 35 to 55 with COVID-19, enrolled during active disease. The sequencing input was peripheral blood. The chain carries TRBV5-1 and TRBJ2-7; the match to TRBD1 covers 8 bases. CDR3 coding DNA: TGCGCCAGCAGCTTGGCCAGGGGACAGGTGGGCGAGCAGTACTTC. Translating it yields CASSLARGQVGEQYF. Looking up the rest from reference TRBV5-1 and TRBJ2-7 gives the full variable domain: KAGVTQTPRYLIKTRGQQVTLSCSPISGHRSVSWYQQTPGQGLQFLFEYFSETQRNKGNFPGRFSGRQFSNSRSEMNVSTLELGDSALYLCASSLARGQVGEQYFGPGTRLTVT.